The 27 T cell receptor beta chains listed next were all sequenced from one sample in a study of post-analysis software for immune sequencing data. General study findings and limits: Compared with controls, patients had more of roughly five TRBV segments, including TRBV5-6, TRBV5-1 and TRBV20-1.

These receptors' antigens are unknown. The TCR beta cDNA libraries carried unique molecular identifiers. TCRdb used MiXCR to reprocess the PCR reads, holding one entry per CDR3 protein. The sample lists over 300,000 distinct CDR3 sequences; about a third were seen once. Sequencing used blood. The source is a girl between 10 and 17 years old with multiple sclerosis.

This clonotype has just a few counts. The chain has TRBV4-1 and TRBJ2-7; 9 bases are shared with TRBD2. J lost 2 bases, V lost 4 bases, and 15 bases had no gene match. The CDR3 totals 18 residues. Germline loops: CDR1 MGHRA, CDR2 YSYEKL. CDR3 nucleotide sequence: TGCGCCAGCAGCCGAAGTCAGGGGCTAGCGGGGTCTACCTACGAGCAGTACTTC. Its translation is CASSRSQGLAGSTYEQYF.

The chain couples TRBV7-2 to TRBJ2-7; the D is unclear. Germline values: CDR1 SGHTA, CDR2 FQGNSA. The V end lost 8 bases, the J end lost 0 bases, and 14 bases lay between the germline ends. The CDR3 contains 14 residues. The CDR3 DNA sequence: TGTGCCAGCCGCGGTCCGATAGGCTCCTACGAGCAGTACTTC. Amino acid sequence: CASRGPIGSYEQYF.

A few counts support this clonotype. Written as DNA, the CDR3 is TGTGCCAGCAGCCAAACGGCCAATGAGCAGTTCTTC. It yields the protein CASSQTANEQFF. The chain combines TRBV6-2 or TRBV6-3 with TRBJ2-1; D gene ambiguous. There are 12 residues in the CDR3. Germline values: CDR1 MNHEY, CDR2 SVGEGT. The V end lost 6 bases, the J end lost 6 bases, and 9 bases lay between the germline ends.

The rearrangement joins TRBV3-1 to TRBJ2-1; D assignment may be TRBD1 or TRBD2 (5 bases each). V was pared by 6 bases and J by 10 bases, with 22 bases between. This CDR3 is 15 amino acids long. Germline lookup yields CDR1 LGHDT and CDR2 YNNKEL (reference sequence). The chain's CDR3 is CASRRTQDSGTEQFF. The CDR3 DNA sequence: TGTGCCAGCAGACGCACTCAAGATTCAGGGACGGAGCAGTTCTTC.

This clonotype has a handful of counts. This sequence joins TRBV7-2 and TRBJ2-7; D is ambiguous. CDR1 is SGHTA and CDR2 is FQGNSA in the germline V gene. The CDR3 contains 14 residues. The V end lost 3 bases, the J end lost 0 bases, and 9 bases lay between the germline ends. The CDR3, as DNA: TGTGCCAGCAGCTTCGACCCACACTCCTACGAGCAGTACTTC. It specifies CASSFDPHSYEQYF. Full variable domain (remainder filled in from reference TRBV7-2 and TRBJ2-7): GAGVSQSPSNKVTEKGKDVELRCDPISGHTALYWYRQSLGQGLEFLIYFQGNSAPDKSGLPSDRFSAERTGGSVSTLTIQRTQQEDSAVYLCASSFDPHSYEQYFGPGTRLTVT.

The chain uses TRBV28 and TRBJ2-1; no clear D gene. Trimming removed 1 base at V and 0 bases at J, with 16 bases between. Per the germline V gene, CDR1 is MDHEN and CDR2 is SYDVKM. The CDR3 loop spans 18 amino acids. CDR3 loop: CASSLFPLEGSSYNEQFF. The CDR3 DNA follows: TGTGCCAGCAGTTTATTCCCCCTCGAAGGAAGCTCCTACAATGAGCAGTTCTTC.

The chain couples TRBV11-1 to TRBJ1-1, with D unresolved. CDR1 is SGHAT, CDR2 FQDESV, per germline (reference sequence). V lost 4 bases, J lost 6 bases, and 9 bases lay in between. The CDR3 has 12 residues. The CDR3 nucleotides read TGTGCCAGCAGCTCTATAGCTGCTGAAGCTTTCTTT. Translating it yields CASSSIAAEAFF. Complete variable domain (other parts from reference TRBV11-1 and TRBJ1-1): EAEVAQSPRYKITEKSQAVAFWCDPISGHATLYWYRQILGQGPELLVQFQDESVVDDSQLPKDRFSAERLKGVDSTLKIQPAELGDSAMYLCASSSIAAEAFFGQGTRLTVV.

The chain employs TRBV12-3 or TRBV12-4 and TRBJ2-3; 7 bases match TRBD1. The CDR3 runs 15 residues. V shed 4 bases and J 5 bases; nucleotides not matched to a gene: 9. The CDR3 coding sequence is TGTGCCAGCAGTTCGCCGGGACAGCTTAGAGATACGCAGTATTTT. Amino acid sequence: CASSSPGQLRDTQYF.

The chain links TRBV7-9 to TRBJ1-2, with 9 bases identical to TRBD1. The trim removed 4 bases at V and 3 bases at J, leaving 3 bases unmatched. The CDR3 sequence is 14 residues long. Germline V gene data show CDR1 as SEHNR and CDR2 as FQNEAQ (reference sequence). CDR3 sequence (DNA): TGTGCCAGCAGCTGGGGACAGGGCGACTATGGCTACACCTTC. It encodes CASSWGQGDYGYTF.

The chain is built from TRBV6-2 or TRBV6-3 and TRBJ2-3; 7 bases match TRBD2. Trimming at V came to 1 base and at J to 0 bases, leaving 1 base not matched to a gene. CDR3 length equals 15 residues. Germline CDR1 reads MNHEY; CDR2 reads SVGEGT. The CDR3 protein is CASSYWGGSTDTQYF. For the CDR3, the DNA is TGTGCCAGCAGTTACTGGGGGGGGAGCACAGATACGCAGTATTTT.

This clonotype showed up just a few times. The rearrangement links TRBV7-3 to TRBJ1-5; tentatively, D is TRBD1 (5 bases). The germline CDR1 and CDR2 sequences are SGHTA and FQGTGA. Trimming took off 2 bases at V and 1 base at J, with 6 bases between the two ends. The CDR3 runs 14 residues. In DNA, the CDR3 is TGTGCCAGCAGCTTAGACAGAAGCAATCAGCCCCAGCATTTT. Its translation is CASSLDRSNQPQHF.

The count of this clonotype is one. Relative to the germline gene, one junction end is altered; a read error may explain this. The chain couples TRBV6-5 to TRBJ2-1, with 7 nucleotides matching TRBD1. Germline CDR1 MNHEY, CDR2 SVGAGI. CDR3 length: 14 amino acids. The CDR3 sequence is CASGYRGRYNEQFF. The CDR3 coding sequence is TGTGCCAGCGGTTACAGGGGTAGATACAATGAGCAGTTCTTC.

V usage is TRBV5-6 and J usage is TRBJ2-1, with 9 nucleotides matching TRBD1. This CDR3 comprises 15 residues. The V segment lost 6 bases and the J segment 6 bases; nucleotides outside the gene matches: 10. The germline V gene encodes CDR1 SGHDT and CDR2 YYEEEE. The CDR3 is CASTLGGQGPNEQFF. CDR3 sequence (DNA): TGTGCCAGCACCCTGGGGGGACAGGGACCCAATGAGCAGTTCTTC.

The rearrangement links TRBV25-1 to TRBJ2-1, with 9 bases matching TRBD1. The CDR3 spans 17 residues. J was trimmed by 10 bases and V by 3 bases; bases with no gene match: 16. CDR1 and CDR2 from the germline V gene are MGHDK and SYGVNS. CDR3 nucleotides: TGTGCCAGCAGTGATTCAAAGACAGGGGGGGTCAGCCGGGAGCAGTTCTTC. Protein sequence: CASSDSKTGGVSREQFF.

This clonotype was seen at least ten times. The chain recombines TRBV12-3 or TRBV12-4 with TRBJ2-1; 8 bases map to TRBD2. Trimming removed 1 base from V and 5 bases from J; junction bases left unmatched: 4. CDR3 length: 15 amino acids. The CDR3 nucleotides are TGTGCCAGCAGTTTAGGTAGCGGGGTACACAATGAGCAGTTCTTC. Its translation is CASSLGSGVHNEQFF.

This clonotype was seen more than once but under ten times. The V call is TRBV29-1, the J call TRBJ2-5; TRBD2 matches at 12 bases. The J call may be incorrect, as the DNA end agrees better with TRBJ2-7. The CDR3 loop spans 14 amino acids. Per the germline V gene, CDR1 is SQVTM and CDR2 is ANQGSEA. CDR3 sequence reads: CSVEDVLAGGEQYF. The CDR3 coding sequence is TGCAGCGTTGAAGATGTACTAGCGGGGGGCGAGCAGTACTTC.

This clonotype turned up a few times. The chain carries TRBV29-1 and TRBJ1-2; TRBD1 agrees at 9 bases. This CDR3 contains 13 residues. CDR1 is SQVTM and CDR2 is ANQGSEA in the germline V gene. V was pared by 4 bases and J by 5 bases, with 5 bases of the junction left unmatched. This chain's CDR3 is CSVGGTGTYGYTF. DNA of the CDR3: TGCAGCGTTGGGGGGACAGGGACTTATGGCTACACCTTC.

This clonotype occurred a few times. V is TRBV5-1 and J is TRBJ1-2; D is uncertain. V lost 2 bases and J 5 bases, leaving 13 bases between the germline ends. The germline V gene encodes CDR1 SGHRS and CDR2 YFSETQ. There are 14 residues in the CDR3. The CDR3 DNA reads TGCGCCAGCAGCTTAGCCCGGGATGGATATGGCTACACCTTC. Residues: CASSLARDGYGYTF.

This clonotype has more than one count but fewer than ten. The rearrangement joins TRBV12-3 or TRBV12-4 to TRBJ2-7, with D maybe TRBD2 (5 bases). The CDR3 length is 14 residues. Trimming pared 9 bases from V and 6 bases from J, leaving 21 bases between. CDR3 nucleotides: TGTGCCAGACTAGGTGGCAGAATATGCTCCGAGCAGTACTTC. It translates to CARLGGRICSEQYF.

The sample holds a few counts of this clonotype. The rearrangement joins TRBV29-1 to TRBJ2-7; unclear D gene. CDR1 is SQVTM, CDR2 ANQGSEA, per germline. This CDR3 is built from 13 residues. The ends were cut back, 0 bases at V and 1 base at J, with 7 bases in the middle. CDR3 sequence (DNA): TGCAGCGTTGAAGATTCCGGGTCCTACGAGCAGTACTTC. Protein: CSVEDSGSYEQYF.

This clonotype appeared a few times. CDR3 in DNA: TGTGCCAGCAGCCAAGATAGGTGGGGATCTGAAGCTTTCTTT. Its translation is CASSQDRWGSEAFF. The chain is built from TRBV4-2 and TRBJ1-1; D not resolved. CDR1 and CDR2 (germline): LGHNA, YNFKEQ. CDR3 length equals 14 residues. The V gene lost 0 bases and the J gene lost 6 bases, with 11 bases spanning the gap.

Only a few counts were recorded for this clonotype. The junction shows a germline mismatch at one end, possibly a read error. The V and J genes are TRBV6-2 or TRBV6-3 and TRBJ1-2, with no clear D. Germline assignment: CDR1 MNHEY and CDR2 SVGEGT. This CDR3 has 14 amino acids. CDR3 sequence reads: CASSYGTTGYGHTF. CDR3 nucleotides: TGTGCCAGCAGTTACGGCACAACGGGCTATGGCCACACCTTC.

This chain uses TRBV20-1 with TRBJ2-5; 11 bases match TRBD1. V shed 5 bases, J shed 3 bases, and the junction held 2 bases outside the gene matches. The germline V gene encodes CDR1 DFQATT and CDR2 SNEGSKA (reference sequence). The CDR3 sequence is 13 residues long. DNA for the CDR3: TGCAGTGCTGGACAGGGGGCTGAAGAGACCCAGTACTTC. It encodes CSAGQGAEETQYF.

This clonotype was picked up one time. The chain recombines TRBV6-5 with TRBJ2-7; the match to TRBD2 covers 7 bases. V lost 6 bases, J lost 3 bases, and 5 bases stayed unmatched. Germline loops: CDR1 MNHEY, CDR2 SVGAGI. This CDR3 spans 13 amino acids. CDR3 sequence reads: CASSAGGCYEQYF. The DNA of the CDR3 is TGTGCCAGCAGCGCCGGGGGGTGCTACGAGCAGTACTTC.

This clonotype was seen more than once but under ten times. This sequence joins TRBV7-3 and TRBJ1-6; D uncertain. The CDR3 covers 14 residues. CDR1 and CDR2 (germline): SGHTA, FQGTGA. The ends were cut back, 2 bases at V and 11 bases at J, with 13 bases in the middle. The CDR3 sequence is CASSLFVREPPLHF. CDR3 in DNA: TGTGCCAGCAGCTTATTTGTACGGGAACCACCCCTCCACTTT.

The chain has TRBV6-5 and TRBJ2-5; 9 bases are a match to TRBD2. The V and J ends lost 8 bases and 2 bases, in that order; junction bases with no gene match: 9. This CDR3 spans 15 amino acids. Germline V gene lookup returns CDR1 MNHEY and CDR2 SVGAGI. The CDR3 nucleotides read TGTGCCAGCGGCTCGCGGGGGGGGATTCAAGAGACCCAGTACTTC. It is translated as CASGSRGGIQETQYF.

The gene calls are TRBV29-1 and TRBJ1-1; possible D gene TRBD1, 5 bases. Germline CDR1 SQVTM, CDR2 ANQGSEA. This CDR3 spans 14 amino acids. V was clipped by 7 bases and J by 1 base, with 16 bases between them. CDR3 nucleotides: TGCAGCGCCCTTACCGACAGAGCGAACACTGAAGCTTTCTTT. Amino acids: CSALTDRANTEAFF.